These T cell receptor beta chains were read from a single sample in a study of blood T cells in healthy people across ages. One entry per CDR3 protein, called by TCRdb with MiXCR from the 5' RACE reads. The table shows around 1.5 million distinct CDR3 sequences, with 59% occurring only once. Specimen: blood. The receptors originated from a man between 18 and 29 years old in good health. The CDR3 runs from the conserved cysteine through the conserved F or W. The D gene is left open where the match is weak. The listing skips clone size in some rows; elsewhere it reads once, few, many or a size class.

V	length	D	J	size	DNA	CDR3
TRBV2	15	-	TRBJ2-3	-	TGTGCCAGCAGTTTGGCGGGACACTCGCAAGATACGCAGTATTTT	CASSLAGHSQDTQYF
TRBV6-5	15	TRBD1	TRBJ1-2	-	TGTGCCGGCAGTTACTCGACAGGGGGATGGTATGGCTACACCTTC	CAGSYSTGGWYGYTF
TRBV4-1	17	-	TRBJ2-3	-	TGCGCCAGCAGCCAACCCTTACGGGGGGCTAGCACAGATACGCAGTATTTT	CASSQPLRGASTDTQYF
TRBV7-2	14	-	TRBJ2-7	-	TGTGCCAGCAGCCTAGGTCCCGAGTTGAACGAGCAGTACTTC	CASSLGPELNEQYF
TRBV7-9	14	-	TRBJ1-1	-	TGTGCCAGCAGCCTTTCCTCAGGGGTAACTGAAGCTTTCTTT	CASSLSSGVTEAFF
TRBV10-3	13	-	TRBJ1-1	few	TGTGCCATCAGTGAGGAGAGAACGGCTGAAGCTTTCTTT	CAISEERTAEAFF
TRBV27	14	-	TRBJ2-7	-	TGTGCCAGCAGTTTCTTACCGTTCTACAATGAGCAGTACTTC	CASSFLPFYNEQYF
TRBV6-5	14	TRBD1	TRBJ1-3	-	TGTGCCAGCAAGACAGGGGGATCTGGAAACACCATATATTTT	CASKTGGSGNTIYF
TRBV29-1	16	-	TRBJ2-7	few	TGCAGCGTTGAAGGTACCCTCGGCAGTGCCGGCTACGAGCAGTACTTC	CSVEGTLGSAGYEQYF
TRBV29-1	13	TRBD1	TRBJ2-7	few	TGCAGCGTGTGGACAGGGGGCATTTACGAGCAGTACTTC	CSVWTGGIYEQYF